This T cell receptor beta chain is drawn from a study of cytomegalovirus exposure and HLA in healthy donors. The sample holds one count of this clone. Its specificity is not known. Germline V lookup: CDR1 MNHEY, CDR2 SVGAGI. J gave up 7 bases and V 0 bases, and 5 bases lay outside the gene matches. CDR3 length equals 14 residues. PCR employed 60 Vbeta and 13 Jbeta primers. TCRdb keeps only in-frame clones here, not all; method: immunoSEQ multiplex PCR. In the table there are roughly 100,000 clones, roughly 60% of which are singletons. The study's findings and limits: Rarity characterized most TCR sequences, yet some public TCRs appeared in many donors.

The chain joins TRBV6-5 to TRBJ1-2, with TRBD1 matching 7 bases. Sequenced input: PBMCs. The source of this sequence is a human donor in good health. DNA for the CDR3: TGTGCCAGCAGTTACTCGCCCAGGGGGTCTGGCTACACCTTC. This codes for CASSYSPRGSGYTF.